This entry lists 17 T cell receptor beta chains sequenced from one sample in a study of cytomegalovirus exposure and HLA in healthy donors (dated by TCRdb to about 2017). Receptors were amplified or captured by the immunoSEQ multiplex PCR assay. TCRdb's version of the immuneACCESS table is confined to in-frame rearrangements and falls short of the full clone set. An unresolved V gene accounts for under half of the shortfall where checked; the remainder is of unknown origin. Across this sample there are under 400,000 clones, with 88% seen only once. The ten largest clones capture 0.9% to 1% of the sample. The sequenced sample consisted of PBMCs. These receptors were taken from a man under 40 in good health and CMV-seronegative.

CDR3 sequence: CASSLKTRVQETQYF. The CDR3 DNA sequence: TGTGCCAGCAGCTTAAAGACTAGGGTGCAAGAGACCCAGTACTTC. The chain couples TRBV7-7 to TRBJ2-5; perhaps TRBD2 as D (6 bases). The CDR3 is 15 amino acids. Trimming shortened V by 2 bases and J by 2 bases, and 12 bases separated the two germline ends. From germline, CDR1 is SSHAT and CDR2 FNYEAQ (reference sequence). Together with reference TRBV7-7 and TRBJ2-5, the CDR3 gives the full variable domain: GAGVSQSPRYKVTKRGQDVTLRCDPISSHATLYWYQQALGQGPEFLTYFNYEAQPDKSGLPSDRFSAERPEGSISTLTIQRTEQRDSAMYRCASSLKTRVQETQYFGPGTRLLVL.

The rearrangement links TRBV6-4 to TRBJ1-1, with 9 positions matching TRBD1. CDR1 MRHNA and CDR2 SNTAGT come from the germline V gene. The J segment lost 5 bases and the V segment lost 0 bases, leaving 4 bases of the junction unmatched. The CDR3 length is 15 residues. DNA of the CDR3: TGTGCCAGCAGTGACTCGACAGGGGGACGGACTGAAGCTTTCTTT. Translation gives CASSDSTGGRTEAFF.

The rearrangement links TRBV11-3 to TRBJ2-7, with D perhaps matching TRBD2 (6 bases). The CDR3 is made up of 13 amino acids. Per germline, CDR1 SGHNT and CDR2 YENEEA. The V and J ends lost 0 bases and 4 bases respectively, with 7 bases between them. The chain's CDR3 is CASSLEGGYEQYF. The CDR3 region has the DNA TGTGCCAGCAGCTTAGAGGGAGGTTACGAGCAGTACTTC.

In the case of this clone: One junction end does not reproduce the germline sequence, and a read error may be involved. The chain joins TRBV5-1 to TRBJ2-5, with 12 bases matching TRBD1. This CDR3 spans 16 amino acids. CDR1 SGHRS and CDR2 YFSETQ come from the germline V gene. CDR3 region: CASSFSGTGGGEAQYF. The CDR3 DNA reads TGCGCCAGCAGCTTTTCCGGGACAGGGGGCGGAGAGGCCCAGTACTTC.

The J gene is TRBJ2-2, the V gene TRBV7-8; TRBD2 agrees at 10 bases. The V segment lost 5 bases and the J segment 3 bases; nucleotides outside the gene matches: 12. Germline CDR1 SGHVS, CDR2 FQNEAQ. This CDR3 has 18 amino acids. The CDR3 loop reads CASSLSGGTSYYTGELFF. Here the CDR3 DNA reads TGTGCCAGCAGCCTTAGCGGGGGGACCTCTTATTACACCGGGGAGCTGTTTTTT.

This sequence joins TRBV2 and TRBJ2-7; 9 nucleotides line up with TRBD1. Germline V gene lookup returns CDR1 SNHLY and CDR2 FYNNEI. The CDR3 spans 15 residues. After removal of 7 bases from V and 2 bases from J, the junction contained 9 bases not matched to a gene. CDR3 in DNA: TGTGCCAGCACCATGGAGGGACAGGGCGCCTACGAGCAGTACTTC. This gives the protein CASTMEGQGAYEQYF.

The V gene is TRBV9, the J gene TRBJ1-2; TRBD1 matches at 10 bases. Germline CDR1 is SGDLS and CDR2 is YYNGEE. The CDR3 loop spans 15 amino acids. J was trimmed by 4 bases and V by 4 bases; bases with no gene match: 7. CDR3 sequence: CASSPGGTGAYGYTF. CDR3 DNA sequence: TGTGCCAGCAGCCCGGGGGGGACAGGGGCCTATGGCTACACCTTC.

The chain links TRBV4-1 to TRBJ1-1, with 9 bases matching TRBD1. Germline V gene sequence: CDR1 MGHRA, CDR2 YSYEKL. This CDR3 is 16 amino acids long. V dropped 4 bases and J dropped 3; count of bases not matched to a gene: 9. The CDR3: CASSPQPGQGDTEAFF. The DNA of the CDR3 is TGCGCCAGCAGCCCTCAGCCGGGACAGGGAGACACTGAAGCTTTCTTT.

The rearrangement uses TRBV9 and TRBJ1-6; possibly TRBD1 for D (6 bases). The V and J ends lost 2 bases and 9 bases respectively, with 21 bases between them. Germline V gene data show CDR1 as SGDLS and CDR2 as YYNGEE. CDR3 size: 17 residues. CDR3 amino acids: CASSVSRGGQGGSPLHF. In DNA, the CDR3 is TGTGCCAGCAGCGTCTCCCGGGGGGGGCAGGGCGGTTCACCCCTCCACTTT.

This clone was seen just once. The V gene is TRBV5-1, the J gene TRBJ2-3; 8 bases fit TRBD2. There are 14 residues in the CDR3. Looked up from germline, CDR1 is SGHRS and CDR2 is YFSETQ. V gave up 3 bases and J gave up 6 bases; unmatched junction bases: 6. This chain's CDR3 is CASSSLAGRDTQYF. The CDR3 bases are TGCGCCAGCAGCTCCTTAGCGGGGAGGGATACGCAGTATTTT.

V gene TRBV19 combines with J gene TRBJ1-5; 7 bases match TRBD1. Losses at the gene ends were 6 bases for V and 3 bases for J; bases not matched to a gene: 8. The CDR3 extends over 15 amino acids. Germline CDR1 and CDR2: LNHDA and SQIVND (reference sequence). This chain's CDR3 is CASSNRGAINQPQHF. Written as DNA, the CDR3 is TGTGCCAGTAGCAACAGGGGCGCCATCAATCAGCCCCAGCATTTT.

The J gene is TRBJ1-2, the V gene TRBV11-2, with 8 positions matching TRBD1. The CDR3 consists of 15 residues. Germline V gene lookup returns CDR1 SGHAT and CDR2 FQNNGV. V was pared by 6 bases and J by 2 bases, with 8 bases of the junction left unmatched. The CDR3 here is CASSSSGGPNYGYTF. The CDR3, as DNA: TGTGCCAGCAGTTCTTCAGGGGGCCCAAACTATGGCTACACCTTC.

The chain links TRBV5-1 to TRBJ1-4; 11 bases are shared with TRBD1. Trimming removed 5 bases from V and 7 bases from J; junction bases left unmatched: 7. This CDR3 has 15 amino acids. Germline V gives CDR1 SGHRS, CDR2 YFSETQ. CDR3 residues: CASSTPGTGGEKLFF. CDR3 bases: TGCGCCAGCAGTACACCCGGGACAGGGGGTGAAAAACTGTTTTTT.

The chain recombines TRBV19 with TRBJ2-5, with 10 nucleotides matching TRBD1. The CDR3 has 15 amino acids. The germline V gene encodes CDR1 LNHDA and CDR2 SQIVND (reference sequence). The V segment lost 6 bases and the J segment 7 bases; nucleotides outside the gene matches: 11. The CDR3 sequence is CASSSGTGVLVTQYF. The CDR3 DNA reads TGTGCCAGTAGCAGCGGGACAGGGGTTTTGGTGACCCAGTACTTC. Supplemented by reference TRBV19 and TRBJ2-5, the full variable domain reads DGGITQSPKYLFRKEGQNVTLSCEQNLNHDAMYWYRQDPGQGLRLIYYSQIVNDFQKGDIAEGYSVSREKKESFPLTVTSAQKNPTAFYLCASSSGTGVLVTQYFGPGTRLLVL.

The chain joins TRBV7-9 to TRBJ1-6; D unresolved. Trimming pared 1 base from V and 9 bases from J, leaving 7 bases between. This CDR3 region has 13 residues. The V gene's germline CDR1 is SEHNR and CDR2 FQNEAQ (reference sequence). CDR3 bases: TGTGCCAGCAGCTTAGGCGGGGTTTCACCCCTCCACTTT. Protein: CASSLGGVSPLHF.

The CDR3 is CAIKDRNTNNEQFF. CDR3 nucleotides: TGTGCCATAAAGGACAGGAACACCAACAATGAGCAGTTCTTC. The rearrangement uses TRBV10-3 and TRBJ2-1; 7 bases map to TRBD1. The germline CDR1 and CDR2 sequences are ENHRY and SYGVKD. CDR3 length: 14 residues. With 9 bases clipped from V and 5 bases from J, the junction kept 10 bases outside the gene matches.

V usage is TRBV30 and J usage is TRBJ2-7; D is possibly TRBD2 (7 bases). V gave up 0 bases and J gave up 3 bases, with 12 bases separating them. The CDR3 totals 14 residues. Looked up from germline, CDR1 is GTSNPN and CDR2 is SVGIG (reference sequence). CDR3 residues: CAWSVGLGGYEQYF. The CDR3, as DNA: TGTGCCTGGAGTGTCGGACTAGGGGGCTACGAGCAGTACTTC. The variable domain in full, with the rest retrieved from reference TRBV30 and TRBJ2-7, is SQTIHQWPATLVQPVGSPLSLECTVEGTSNPNLYWYRQAAGRGLQLLFYSVGIGQISSEVPQNLSASRPQDRQFILSSKKLLLSDSGFYLCAWSVGLGGYEQYFGPGTRLTVT.